The 21 T cell receptor beta chains below come from one sample, sequenced in a study of blood T cell repertoires in COVID-19. TCRdb's copy holds only in-frame clones and misses some; the assay was immunoSEQ multiplex PCR. The sample lists around 200,000 clones, 75% to 85% occurring once. What was sequenced was PBMCs or T cells enriched from blood (not recorded which). These TCRs come from a man aged 40-49 years who had recovered from COVID-19.

In this sample, this clone turned up a few times. This chain uses TRBV6-5 with TRBJ1-2; 10 bases line up with TRBD1. This CDR3 has 16 residues. The J segment lost 8 bases and the V segment lost 0 bases, leaving 9 bases of the junction unmatched. Germline V gene data show CDR1 as MNHEY and CDR2 as SVGAGI. The CDR3, as DNA: TGTGCCAGCAGTTACTCCGCCGGGACAGGGGTGAGGGGCTACACCTTC. It is translated as CASSYSAGTGVRGYTF.

Here the CDR3 reads CAISGTGYSNQPQHF. CDR3 sequence (DNA): TGTGCCATCAGTGGGACAGGTTATAGCAATCAGCCCCAGCATTTT. This chain connects TRBV10-3 to TRBJ1-5, with 7 nucleotides matching TRBD1. The V gene end was trimmed by 4 bases and the J gene end by 0 bases; junction bases not matched to a gene: 3. CDR3 length: 15 residues. Germline CDR1 and CDR2: ENHRY and SYGVKD.

The chain combines TRBV19 with TRBJ2-1, with D uncertain. CDR1 is LNHDA and CDR2 is SQIVND in the germline V gene (reference sequence). V shed 0 bases and J shed 9 bases, with 9 bases lying between them. The length of the CDR3 is 13 residues. CDR3 coding DNA: TGTGCCAGTAGTATAGAGCATCTGAGTGAGCAGTTCTTC. Translating it yields CASSIEHLSEQFF.

The rearrangement links TRBV11-3 to TRBJ2-3, with 11 bases fitting TRBD2. CDR1 SGHNT and CDR2 YENEEA come from the germline V gene. The CDR3 runs to 16 residues. The ends lost 4 bases at V and 7 bases at J; junction bases unmatched: 10. CDR3 sequence (DNA): TGTGCCAGCAGCTCGGGACTAGCGGCGACTGGGAATACGCAGTATTTT. Amino acid sequence: CASSSGLAATGNTQYF.

The chain carries TRBV7-9 and TRBJ2-1, with 12 positions matching TRBD2. This CDR3 comprises 15 residues. With V trimmed by 2 bases and J by 10 bases, 6 bases remained unmatched. Germline loops: CDR1 SEHNR, CDR2 FQNEAQ (reference sequence). CDR3 protein: CASSLTGLAGLEQFF. CDR3 in DNA: TGTGCCAGCAGCTTAACTGGACTAGCGGGGCTAGAGCAGTTCTTC.

The chain links TRBV29-1 to TRBJ1-2; 11 bases fit TRBD1. This CDR3 is 13 amino acids long. Germline V gives CDR1 SQVTM, CDR2 ANQGSEA. After removal of 6 bases from V and 5 bases from J, the junction contained 5 bases not matched to a gene. The CDR3 DNA is TGCAGCGTCTGGACAGGGGGCGTGTATGGCTACACCTTC. This sequence encodes CSVWTGGVYGYTF. Using reference TRBV29-1 and TRBJ1-2 for the parts outside the CDR3, the full variable domain is SAVISQKPSRDICQRGTSLTIQCQVDSQVTMMFWYRQQPGQSLTLIATANQGSEATYESGFVIDKFPISRPNLTFSTLTVSNMSPEDSSIYLCSVWTGGVYGYTFGSGTRLTVV.

This clone was detected many times. V gene TRBV6-4 combines with J gene TRBJ2-2; no definite D call. Germline V lookup: CDR1 MRHNA, CDR2 SNTAGT. Deletions cut 0 bases from V and 4 bases from J, with 3 bases between. This CDR3 has 13 amino acids. The CDR3: CASSDSSTGELFF. DNA for the CDR3: TGTGCCAGCAGTGACTCTAGCACCGGGGAGCTGTTTTTT.

The chain carries TRBV6-1 and TRBJ2-7; the match to TRBD1 covers 9 bases. CDR1 and CDR2 from the germline V gene are MNHNS and SASEGT. Losses at the gene ends were 3 bases for V and 2 bases for J; bases not matched to a gene: 5. The CDR3 totals 15 residues. The chain's CDR3 is CASSELDRGAYEQYF. CDR3 coding DNA: TGTGCCAGCAGTGAGTTGGACAGGGGCGCCTACGAGCAGTACTTC.

The chain uses TRBV4-1 and TRBJ1-4, with a weak D call TRBD1 (6 bases). Germline CDR1 MGHRA, CDR2 YSYEKL. The CDR3 has 17 amino acids. The V gene lost 0 bases and the J gene lost 7 bases, with 18 bases spanning the gap. The CDR3 protein is CASSQEGEGVWSEKLFF. In nucleotides, the CDR3 is TGCGCCAGCAGCCAAGAGGGTGAGGGGGTTTGGAGTGAAAAACTGTTTTTT.

This clone has a single count. The chain combines TRBV5-4 with TRBJ1-2; a possible D gene is TRBD1 (6 bases). Germline-derived CDR1 and CDR2 are SGHNT and YYREEE (reference sequence). The length of the CDR3 is 14 residues. Trimming took off 5 bases at V and 8 bases at J, with 19 bases between the two ends. This CDR3 reads CASSFGQGFGGYTF. For the CDR3, the DNA is TGTGCCAGCAGTTTCGGTCAGGGGTTCGGGGGCTACACCTTC.

This chain uses TRBV5-1 with TRBJ1-2; no definite D call. The germline V gene has CDR1 SGHRS and CDR2 YFSETQ. The CDR3 consists of 17 residues. V was trimmed by 3 bases and J by 3 bases, leaving 21 bases between them. CDR3 loop: CASSYREVGWIDYGYTF. The CDR3 DNA is TGCGCCAGCAGCTACCGGGAGGTCGGATGGATTGACTATGGCTACACCTTC.

The rearrangement joins TRBV6-1 to TRBJ2-5; TRBD1 aligns across 8 bases. Germline V lookup: CDR1 MNHNS, CDR2 SASEGT. The junction had 10 bases not matched to a gene; V was cut back by 2 bases and J by 5 bases. This CDR3 region has 16 residues. The CDR3 nucleotides are TGTGCCAGCAGTGAATTAGGTGGACAGGGTTTGGAGACCCAGTACTTC. The encoded protein is CASSELGGQGLETQYF.

The chain recombines TRBV5-4 with TRBJ1-2; tentatively, D is TRBD1 (5 bases). The CDR3 extends over 15 amino acids. Germline loops: CDR1 SGHNT, CDR2 YYREEE (reference sequence). Trimming removed 1 base from V and 4 bases from J, with 14 bases in between. For the CDR3, the DNA is TGTGCCAGCAGCTTGTCTGCAGGGCTCAGCTATGGCTACACCTTC. As protein: CASSLSAGLSYGYTF.

CDR3 loop: CSASLSAKSYEQYF. In nucleotides, the CDR3 is TGCAGTGCTAGTTTGAGCGCTAAGTCCTACGAGCAGTACTTC. The genes are TRBV20-1 and TRBJ2-7; D is unresolved. This CDR3 comprises 14 residues. Germline assignment: CDR1 DFQATT and CDR2 SNEGSKA (reference sequence). Deletions cut 3 bases from V and 1 base from J, with 13 bases between.

This chain uses TRBV7-9 with TRBJ2-2; no reliable D call. CDR1 is SEHNR, CDR2 FQNEAQ, per germline (reference sequence). V shed 1 base and J shed 0 bases, with 6 bases lying between them. CDR3 size: 15 residues. The CDR3 loop reads CASSLDSPNTGELFF. The CDR3 coding sequence is TGTGCCAGCAGCTTAGACAGTCCGAACACCGGGGAGCTGTTTTTT.

J is TRBJ2-5 and V is TRBV12-3 or TRBV12-4; 8 bases agree with TRBD1. V gave up 7 bases and J gave up 5 bases; unmatched junction bases: 6. The CDR3 is 13 amino acids. For the CDR3, the DNA is TGTGCCAGCACCCCAGGGGGCACGGAGACCCAGTACTTC. This encodes CASTPGGTETQYF.

The chain is built from TRBV28 and TRBJ1-6, with TRBD1 as a possible D gene (5 bases). The V gene lost 6 bases and the J gene lost 4 bases, with 16 bases spanning the gap. Per the germline V gene, CDR1 is MDHEN and CDR2 is SYDVKM. The CDR3 sequence is 16 residues long. This CDR3 is CASRLGGTAYNSPLHF. Here the CDR3 DNA reads TGTGCCAGCAGGCTGGGGGGGACTGCTTATAATTCACCCCTCCACTTT.

This chain links TRBV12-5 with TRBJ1-1, with 7 bases matching TRBD1. The CDR3 runs to 15 residues. Looked up from germline, CDR1 is LGHNT and CDR2 is FRNRAP. Trimming took 7 bases from V and 4 from J; bases not matched to a gene: 12. The CDR3 DNA follows: TGTGCTAGTGCCCAAGGAGGGGGCGTTGGCACTGAAGCTTTCTTT. It yields the protein CASAQGGGVGTEAFF.

This chain joins TRBV7-6 and TRBJ2-3; TRBD1 might be the D (6 bases). V was pared by 0 bases and J by 4 bases, with 14 bases between. Looked up from germline, CDR1 is SGHVS and CDR2 is FNYEAQ. The CDR3 totals 16 residues. The CDR3 spells CASSLAYAGVADTQYF. CDR3 bases: TGTGCCAGCAGCTTAGCGTATGCAGGGGTTGCAGATACGCAGTATTTT.

V usage is TRBV6-2 or TRBV6-3 and J usage is TRBJ2-5; D call uncertain. V gave up 5 bases and J gave up 1 base, with 11 bases separating them. The germline CDR1 and CDR2 sequences are MNHEY and SVGEGT. This CDR3 has 14 residues. The CDR3 sequence is CASSPDTFQETQYF. The CDR3 DNA is TGTGCCAGCAGTCCCGACACCTTCCAAGAGACCCAGTACTTC.

This sequence joins TRBV19 and TRBJ1-2; TRBD1 matches at 7 bases. The CDR3 loop spans 14 amino acids. In germline, CDR1 is LNHDA, CDR2 SQIVND (reference sequence). J gave up 7 bases and V 7 bases, and 12 bases lay outside the gene matches. CDR3 DNA: TGTGCCAGTATCGCGGACAGGATGGGAGGTGGCTACACCTTC. Amino acid sequence: CASIADRMGGGYTF.